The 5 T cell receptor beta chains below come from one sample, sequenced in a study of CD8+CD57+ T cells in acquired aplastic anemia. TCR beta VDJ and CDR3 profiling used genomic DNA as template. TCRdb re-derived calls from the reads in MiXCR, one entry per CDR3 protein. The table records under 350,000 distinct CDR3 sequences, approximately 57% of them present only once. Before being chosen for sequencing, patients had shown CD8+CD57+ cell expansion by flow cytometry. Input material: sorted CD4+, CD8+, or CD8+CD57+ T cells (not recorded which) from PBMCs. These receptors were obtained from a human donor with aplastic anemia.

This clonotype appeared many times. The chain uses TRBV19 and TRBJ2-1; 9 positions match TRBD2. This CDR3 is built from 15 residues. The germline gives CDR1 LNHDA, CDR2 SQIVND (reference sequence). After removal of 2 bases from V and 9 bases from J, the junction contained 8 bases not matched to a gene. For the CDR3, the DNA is TGTGCCAGTAGTATACAAGCGGGGGGTGTACGTGAGCAGTTCTTC. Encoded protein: CASSIQAGGVREQFF.

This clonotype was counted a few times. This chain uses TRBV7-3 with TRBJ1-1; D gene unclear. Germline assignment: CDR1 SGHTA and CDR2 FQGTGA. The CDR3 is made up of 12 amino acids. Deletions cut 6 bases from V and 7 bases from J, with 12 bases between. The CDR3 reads CASSEIRIEAFF. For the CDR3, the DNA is TGTGCCAGCAGTGAAATAAGAATTGAAGCTTTCTTT.

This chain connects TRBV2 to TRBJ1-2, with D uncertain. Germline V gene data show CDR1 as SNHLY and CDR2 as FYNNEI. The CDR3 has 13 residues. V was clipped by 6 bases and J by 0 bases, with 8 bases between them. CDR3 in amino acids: CASRAETNYGYTF. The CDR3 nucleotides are TGTGCCAGCAGGGCAGAAACTAACTATGGCTACACCTTC.

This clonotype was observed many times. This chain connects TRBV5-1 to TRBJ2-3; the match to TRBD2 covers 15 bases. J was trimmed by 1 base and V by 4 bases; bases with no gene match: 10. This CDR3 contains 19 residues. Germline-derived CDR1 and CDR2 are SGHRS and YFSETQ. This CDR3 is CASSRTSGGAGFGTDTQYF. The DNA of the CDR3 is TGCGCCAGCAGCCGGACTAGCGGGGGGGCGGGGTTCGGCACAGATACGCAGTATTTT.

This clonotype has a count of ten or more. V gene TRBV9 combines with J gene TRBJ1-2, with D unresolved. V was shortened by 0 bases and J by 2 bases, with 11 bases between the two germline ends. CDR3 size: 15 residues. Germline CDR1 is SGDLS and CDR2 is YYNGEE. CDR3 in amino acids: CASSVGLGQNYGYTF. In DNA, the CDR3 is TGTGCCAGCAGCGTAGGATTAGGGCAAAACTATGGCTACACCTTC. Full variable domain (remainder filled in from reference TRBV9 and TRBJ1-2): DSGVTQTPKHLITATGQRVTLRCSPRSGDLSVYWYQQSLDQGLQFLIQYYNGEERAKGNILERFSAQQFPDLHSELNLSSLELGDSALYFCASSVGLGQNYGYTFGSGTRLTVV.